The clone carrying this T cell receptor (beta chain) was seen just once. Measured with immunoSEQ multiplex PCR; TCRdb has only the in-frame clones, and not every one. The sample yields around 180,000 clones, 85% to 90% seen once. This sample was included in a study of T cell responses to AZD1222 COVID-19 vaccine. The CDR3 length is 13 residues. V shed 3 bases and J shed 0 bases, with 8 bases lying between them. Germline values: CDR1 GTSNPN, CDR2 SVGIG (reference sequence). The chain is built from TRBV30 and TRBJ1-1; D is unclear. Material: peripheral blood, obtained on day 0 of AZD1222 vaccination. The TCR was taken from an adult in good health. CDR3 in amino acids: CAWSTGMNTEAFF. The CDR3 coding sequence is TGTGCCTGGAGCACGGGGATGAACACTGAAGCTTTCTTT.